This TCR beta chain was captured by sequencing in a study of T cell repertoires in cytomegalovirus infection. In the study overall: Indications came from public TCR beta signatures; they pointed to CMV infection and to a matching HLA type.

A single record per CDR3 protein comes from TCRdb applying MiXCR to the reads. This table has roughly 760,000 distinct CDR3 sequences, 35% appearing once. The study, taken as a whole, reports: Dominating the ex vivo response were TCR beta clonotypes that were CMV-specific and HLA-C-restricted. Adding up the frequency of public TCR beta families identified people who carried CMV plus the relevant HLA.

The CDR3 length is 16 residues. Trimming removed 0 bases from V and 7 bases from J; junction bases left unmatched: 8. Germline V gives CDR1 SGHRS, CDR2 YFSETQ. To note about this clonotype: Its antigen is undetermined.

The material sequenced was PBMCs. The chain has TRBV5-1 and TRBJ2-1; 9 nucleotides match TRBD2. The origin of this receptor is a human donor in good health (CMV status not recorded). Some clones in this sample may be carry-over from other donors' samples. The CDR3 DNA is TGCGCCAGCAGCTTGGCGGCGGGGGGGCGGATGAATGAGCAGTTCTTC. It codes for CASSLAAGGRMNEQFF.